This T cell receptor beta chain was sequenced in a study of T cell responses to AZD1222 COVID-19 vaccine. Clones were sequenced by immunoSEQ multiplex PCR, and TCRdb holds only the in-frame ones, with some missing. The sample contains more than 60,000 clones, approximately 83% of which appear only once. The receptor comes from an adult in good health. The sequencing here drew on peripheral blood, taken on day 0 of AZD1222 vaccination.

CDR3: CASSSGQGAFDGYTF. As DNA, the CDR3 is TGTGCCAGCAGCTCTGGACAGGGGGCTTTCGATGGCTACACCTTC. This chain links TRBV5-8 with TRBJ1-2, with 11 bases identical to TRBD1. CDR1 and CDR2 (germline): SGHTS, YDEGEE. V dropped 3 bases and J dropped 6; count of bases not matched to a gene: 7. The CDR3 consists of 15 residues.